This T cell receptor beta chain originates from a study of PD-1 blockade in classical Hodgkin lymphoma. In every patient, relapse followed autologous stem cell transplantation, while exposure to brentuximab vedotin differed. Germline V gene data show CDR1 as SEHNR and CDR2 as FQNEAQ (reference sequence). V was shortened by 5 bases and J by 8 bases, with 12 bases between the two germline ends. This CDR3 region has 13 residues. Broader study findings: Relapsed/refractory patients reportedly had the lowest baseline TCR diversity, below newly diagnosed patients, who were below healthy donors. There was a significant rise in CD4+ TCR diversity by C4D1, with no such rise for CD8+. Whoever responded completely had baseline diversity much like that seen in newly diagnosed patients.

For this clone: Its antigen is still unknown.

TCRdb's table, derived via immunoSEQ multiplex PCR, lists solely in-frame clones and lacks some. The sample lists around 14,000 clones, about 82% seen once, with approximately 4.4% in the top ten. The clonotype comes from a human donor with classical Hodgkin lymphoma. The specimen was peripheral blood mononuclear cells (PBMCs), collected at baseline. The chain combines TRBV7-9 with TRBJ1-4, with a possible D match to TRBD1 (6 bases). The CDR3 sequence is CASSGGGFEKLFF. CDR3 in DNA: TGTGCCAGCAGCGGAGGGGGATTCGAAAAACTGTTTTTT.